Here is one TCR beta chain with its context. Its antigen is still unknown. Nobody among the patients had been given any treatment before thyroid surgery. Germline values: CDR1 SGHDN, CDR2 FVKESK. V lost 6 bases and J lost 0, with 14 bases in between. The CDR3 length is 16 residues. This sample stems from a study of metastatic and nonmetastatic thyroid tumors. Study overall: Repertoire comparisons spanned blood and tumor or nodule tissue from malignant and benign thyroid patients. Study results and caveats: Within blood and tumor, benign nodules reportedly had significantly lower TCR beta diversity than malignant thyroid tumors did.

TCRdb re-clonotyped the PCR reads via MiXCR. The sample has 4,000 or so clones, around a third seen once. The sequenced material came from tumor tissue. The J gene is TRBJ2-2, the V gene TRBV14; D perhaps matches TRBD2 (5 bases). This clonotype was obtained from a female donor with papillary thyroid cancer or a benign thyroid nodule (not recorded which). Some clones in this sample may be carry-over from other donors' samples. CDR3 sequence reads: CASSPNRRANTGELFF. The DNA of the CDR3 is TGTGCCAGCAGTCCCAATAGGCGGGCGAACACCGGGGAGCTGTTTTTT.